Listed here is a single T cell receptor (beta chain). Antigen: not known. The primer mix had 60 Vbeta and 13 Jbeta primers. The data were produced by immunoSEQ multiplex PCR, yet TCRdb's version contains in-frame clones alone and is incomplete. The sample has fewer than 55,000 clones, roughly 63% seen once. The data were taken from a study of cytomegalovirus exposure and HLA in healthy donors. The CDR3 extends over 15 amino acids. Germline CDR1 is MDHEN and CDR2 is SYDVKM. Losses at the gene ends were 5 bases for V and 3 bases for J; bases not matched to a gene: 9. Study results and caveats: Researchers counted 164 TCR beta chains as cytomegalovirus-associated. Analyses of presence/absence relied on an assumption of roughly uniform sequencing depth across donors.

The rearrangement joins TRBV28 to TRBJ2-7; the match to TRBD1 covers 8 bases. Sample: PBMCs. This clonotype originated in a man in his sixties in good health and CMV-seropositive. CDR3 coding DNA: TGTGCCAGCAGTGAGTACAGGGGGACGATCTACGAGCAGTACTTC. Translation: CASSEYRGTIYEQYF.